The source of this T cell receptor (beta chain) is a study of CD39 and CD103 CD8 tumor-infiltrating T cells. Whole-study results and caveats: Unlike DN TIL clonotypes, DP TIL clonotypes seldom appeared in blood.

For tumor-infiltrating lymphocytes, EpCAM beads were added to negative-selection T-cell enrichment of thawed cells. The CDR3 covers 12 residues. Per germline, CDR1 MGHRA and CDR2 YSYEKL. The V and J ends lost 0 bases and 4 bases respectively, with 4 bases between them. In this sample, this clone turned up once. The antigen is undetermined. This table comes from immunoSEQ multiplex PCR, and its TCRdb copy is limited to in-frame clones, with some not included. The top ten hold about 4.5% of the sample, which has under 20,000 clones, 75% to 95% seen once. The V call is TRBV4-1, the J call TRBJ2-7; D gene uncertain. Sequenced material: CD8+ T cells sorted from blood. The sample's subset: total memory CD8 T cells (CD45RA-CCR7+/-) from blood or uninvolved lymph node. This TCR was sampled from a human donor with head and neck squamous cell carcinoma. CDR3 sequence (DNA): TGCGCCAGCAGCCAAGACGGGTACGAGCAGTACTTC. This encodes CASSQDGYEQYF.